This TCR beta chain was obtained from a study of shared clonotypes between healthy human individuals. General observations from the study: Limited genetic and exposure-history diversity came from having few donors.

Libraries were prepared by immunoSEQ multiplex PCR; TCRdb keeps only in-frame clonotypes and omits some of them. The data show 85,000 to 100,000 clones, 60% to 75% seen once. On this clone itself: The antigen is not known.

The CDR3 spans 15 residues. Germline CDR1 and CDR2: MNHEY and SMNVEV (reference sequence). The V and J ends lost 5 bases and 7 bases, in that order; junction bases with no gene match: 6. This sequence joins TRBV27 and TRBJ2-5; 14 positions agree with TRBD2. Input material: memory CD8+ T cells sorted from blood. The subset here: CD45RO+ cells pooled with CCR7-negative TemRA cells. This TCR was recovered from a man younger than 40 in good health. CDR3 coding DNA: TGTGCCAGCAGTGGACTAGCGGGGGGCCTGGGGACCCAGTACTTC. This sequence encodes CASSGLAGGLGTQYF.